This T cell receptor (beta chain) was retrieved from a study of blood T cell repertoires in COVID-19. There are 12 residues in the CDR3. Trimming left V 6 bases short and J 4 bases short, with 9 bases between. In germline, CDR1 is SNHLY, CDR2 FYNNEI. The table came from immunoSEQ multiplex PCR; TCRdb's copy has only in-frame clones and leaves some out. The table lists roughly 230,000 clones, 83% of them singletons. Material for sequencing was peripheral blood. The genes are TRBV2 and TRBJ2-5; tentative D call: TRBD2 (6 bases). The TCR originated in a human donor in a cohort sampled during active COVID-19. In DNA, the CDR3 is TGTGCCAGCAGACGGGAGTCAGAGACCCAGTACTTC. The encoded protein is CASRRESETQYF.